The 2 T cell receptor beta chains listed next were all sequenced from one sample in a study of cytotoxic CD8 clonotypes in ibrutinib-treated CLL. The assay was immunoSEQ multiplex PCR, and TCRdb's table has in-frame clones only and misses some. The top ten clones hold 5.1% of a sample with under 30,000 clones, roughly 57% of them seen once. The material was PBMCs, obtained before ibrutinib treatment. These receptors were collected from a human donor with chronic lymphocytic leukemia.

Only a few counts were recorded for this clone. This chain connects TRBV6-6 to TRBJ1-5; 10 positions agree with TRBD1. Germline lookup yields CDR1 MNHNY and CDR2 SVGAGI (reference sequence). The CDR3 covers 16 residues. After removal of 2 bases from V and 4 bases from J, the junction contained 5 bases not matched to a gene. In DNA, the CDR3 is TGTGCCAGCAGTTACGGGACAGGGGTTTTGAATCAGCCCCAGCATTTT. Protein product: CASSYGTGVLNQPQHF.

V is TRBV5-4 and J is TRBJ2-3; the match to TRBD1 covers 7 bases. Trimming at V came to 4 bases and at J to 2 bases, leaving 4 bases not matched to a gene. Per germline, CDR1 SGHNT and CDR2 YYREEE (reference sequence). The CDR3 runs 14 residues. CDR3 sequence reads: CASSRDRATDTQYF. CDR3 coding DNA: TGTGCCAGCAGCCGGGACAGAGCCACAGATACGCAGTATTTT.